These 5 T cell receptor beta chains originate from one sample sequenced in a study of identical twins. TCRdb reprocessed the 5' RACE reads via MiXCR and lists one record per CDR3 protein. The table has fewer than 350,000 distinct CDR3 sequences, about 8.3% seen once. These records were also assigned to another study, of yellow fever vaccine responses in identical twins.

Specimen: memory (CD45RO+) T cells sorted from blood. The receptors shown here come from a woman under 30 in good health.

The chain links TRBV11-2 to TRBJ1-2; D is ambiguous. Between the trimmed V and J ends, which lost 5 bases and 2 bases, there was a span of 18 bases. The CDR3 length is 16 residues. CDR1 and CDR2 (germline): SGHAT, FQNNGV. CDR3 region: CASSHYSFQLNYGYTF. The CDR3 DNA is TGTGCCAGCAGCCATTATTCATTTCAACTGAACTATGGCTACACCTTC.

The J gene is TRBJ1-4, the V gene TRBV6-5; 7 bases are shared with TRBD1. V trimming: 1 base; J trimming: 6 bases; junction bases outside the gene matches: 5. Germline V gene lookup returns CDR1 MNHEY and CDR2 SVGAGI. This CDR3 region has 15 residues. CDR3 in amino acids: CASSYWTGEDEKLFF. The CDR3 bases are TGTGCCAGCAGTTACTGGACAGGAGAAGATGAAAAACTGTTTTTT.

The J gene is TRBJ2-1, the V gene TRBV28; D assignment may be TRBD1 or TRBD2 (8 bases each). The CDR3 is made up of 16 amino acids. Germline CDR1 is MDHEN and CDR2 is SYDVKM. V lost 4 bases, J lost 9 bases, and 22 bases lay in between. This chain's CDR3 is CASSSSGGQVKGEQFF. The DNA of the CDR3 is TGTGCCAGCAGTTCCAGCGGGGGACAGGTGAAGGGTGAGCAGTTCTTC.

The CDR3 DNA sequence: TGTGCCACCGTGGAAGCTAGCACAGATACGCAGTATTTT. This sequence encodes CATVEASTDTQYF. The V call is TRBV24-1, the J call TRBJ2-3; D is ambiguous. CDR3 size: 13 residues. The germline CDR1 and CDR2 sequences are KGHDR and SFDVKD. V gave up 9 bases and J gave up 0 bases, with 9 bases separating them.

This clonotype was found a few times. V and J are TRBV2 and TRBJ1-5, with D possibly being TRBD1 (5 bases). In germline, CDR1 is SNHLY, CDR2 FYNNEI. V was shortened by 6 bases and J by 5 bases, with 14 bases between the two germline ends. CDR3 size: 14 residues. The CDR3 here is CASRPGTADQPQHF. CDR3 sequence (DNA): TGTGCCAGCAGGCCCGGGACTGCGGATCAGCCCCAGCATTTT.